These 21 T cell receptor beta chains share one sample of origin, sequenced in a study of T cell responses to AZD1222 COVID-19 vaccine. Clones were sequenced by immunoSEQ multiplex PCR, and TCRdb holds only the in-frame ones, with some missing. The profile shows roughly 170,000 clones, just over 85% of them singletons. Material: peripheral blood, obtained on day 0 of AZD1222 vaccination. These receptors were collected from an adult in good health.

The rearrangement links TRBV11-2 to TRBJ1-6; tentative D call: TRBD1 (6 bases). Germline V CDR1 and CDR2: SGHAT, FQNNGV. The CDR3 runs 12 residues. The V and J ends lost 2 bases and 11 bases respectively, with 7 bases between them. The CDR3 DNA is TGTGCCAGCAGCTTAAAGGGGGCACCCCTCCACTTT. This codes for CASSLKGAPLHF.

The chain links TRBV6-5 to TRBJ1-1; D not certain. Trimming left V 7 bases short and J 6 bases short, with 12 bases between. The CDR3 is 12 residues long. CDR1 is MNHEY, CDR2 SVGAGI, per germline. The CDR3 is CASKEKAAEAFF. The CDR3 DNA is TGTGCCAGCAAAGAGAAGGCGGCTGAAGCTTTCTTT.

The chain links TRBV20-1 to TRBJ2-7, with D possibly TRBD1 on 5 matching bases. The CDR3 loop spans 11 amino acids. Germline-derived CDR1 and CDR2 are DFQATT and SNEGSKA (reference sequence). V shed 7 bases and J shed 9 bases, with 16 bases lying between them. In nucleotides, the CDR3 is TGCAGTGTCTTAGGCCCAAGGGGGCAGTACTTC. Its protein product is CSVLGPRGQYF.

This chain joins TRBV19 and TRBJ2-2, with 7 bases aligning to TRBD1. Unmatched junction bases numbered 11, after V lost 10 bases and J lost 3 bases. The germline V gene has CDR1 LNHDA and CDR2 SQIVND (reference sequence). The length of the CDR3 is 15 residues. DNA for the CDR3: TGTGCCACCCAGCCATGGCAGGGGGACACCGGGGAGCTGTTTTTT. It translates to CATQPWQGDTGELFF.

The genes are TRBV7-3 and TRBJ1-2; D gene unclear. Germline V CDR1 and CDR2: SGHTA, FQGTGA. The CDR3 consists of 13 residues. V was clipped by 4 bases and J by 6 bases, with 12 bases between them. CDR3 loop: CASSSGVPDGYTF. Written as DNA, the CDR3 is TGTGCCAGCAGCTCTGGGGTTCCGGATGGCTACACCTTC.

The CDR3 is CASRQGENTEAFF. In DNA form, the CDR3 reads TGCGCCAGTCGACAGGGGGAGAACACTGAAGCTTTCTTT. The chain uses TRBV5-1 and TRBJ1-1, with 9 bases that match TRBD1. The CDR3 is 13 residues long. With V trimmed by 8 bases and J by 1 base, 3 bases remained unmatched. Looked up from germline, CDR1 is SGHRS and CDR2 is YFSETQ.

V usage is TRBV2 and J usage is TRBJ1-5; 7 bases fit TRBD1. J gave up 7 bases and V 5 bases, and 11 bases lay outside the gene matches. The CDR3 contains 15 residues. The germline CDR1 and CDR2 sequences are SNHLY and FYNNEI. The CDR3 region is CASSKQTGTGQPQHF. CDR3 in DNA: TGTGCCAGCAGTAAACAGACAGGGACGGGACAGCCCCAGCATTTT.

The V call is TRBV5-1, the J call TRBJ2-7; the D gene is possibly TRBD1 (6 bases). The CDR3 consists of 15 residues. V was cut by 0 bases and J by 1 base, with 11 bases left in between. Germline lookup yields CDR1 SGHRS and CDR2 YFSETQ. CDR3 region: CASSLGDIASYEQYF. The DNA for the CDR3 is TGCGCCAGCAGCTTGGGGGACATCGCTTCCTACGAGCAGTACTTC. The complete variable domain, with remaining parts taken from reference TRBV5-1 and TRBJ2-7, reads KAGVTQTPRYLIKTRGQQVTLSCSPISGHRSVSWYQQTPGQGLQFLFEYFSETQRNKGNFPGRFSGRQFSNSRSEMNVSTLELGDSALYLCASSLGDIASYEQYFGPGTRLTVT.

The genes are TRBV15 and TRBJ2-3, with 7 bases that match TRBD2. The CDR3 extends over 17 amino acids. Germline values: CDR1 LNHNV, CDR2 YYDKDF (reference sequence). V lost 1 base to trimming and J lost 1 base; unmatched junction nucleotides: 8. The CDR3 protein is CATSRGGGGSRTDTQYF. CDR3 in DNA: TGTGCCACCAGCAGAGGAGGCGGGGGTTCGCGCACAGATACGCAGTATTTT. The whole variable domain, filled in from reference TRBV15 and TRBJ2-3, reads DAMVIQNPRYQVTQFGKPVTLSCSQTLNHNVMYWYQQKSSQAPKLLFHYYDKDFNNEADTPDNFQSRRPNTSFCFLDIRSPGLGDTAMYLCATSRGGGGSRTDTQYFGPGTRLTVL.

J is TRBJ1-5 and V is TRBV20-1; D is unresolved. Germline lookup yields CDR1 DFQATT and CDR2 SNEGSKA (reference sequence). The CDR3 is 11 amino acids. V was clipped by 3 bases and J by 8 bases, with 8 bases between them. CDR3 coding DNA: TGCAGTGCTAGTAATCTGGAGCCCCAGCATTTT. It is translated as CSASNLEPQHF.

J is TRBJ1-6 and V is TRBV7-2; D gene ambiguous. V was cut by 3 bases and J by 0 bases, with 9 bases left in between. Germline assignment: CDR1 SGHTA and CDR2 FQGNSA. The CDR3 covers 16 residues. The CDR3 sequence: CASSFGLSSYNSPLHF. Written as DNA, the CDR3 is TGTGCCAGCAGCTTCGGGTTGAGCTCCTATAATTCACCCCTCCACTTT.

The chain is built from TRBV3-1 (or the pseudogene TRBV3-2) and TRBJ2-1; 8 positions agree with TRBD2. This CDR3 is built from 18 residues. The J segment lost 0 bases and the V segment lost 4 bases, leaving 11 bases of the junction unmatched. The V gene's germline CDR1 is LGHDT and CDR2 YNNKEL (reference sequence). The chain's CDR3 is CASSLGTRSKSSYNEQFF. The CDR3 DNA is TGTGCCAGCAGCCTTGGGACTAGATCGAAGAGCTCCTACAATGAGCAGTTCTTC.

V usage is TRBV2 and J usage is TRBJ2-2; D gene uncertain. V lost 6 bases and J 3 bases, leaving 8 bases between the germline ends. Germline CDR1 is SNHLY and CDR2 is FYNNEI. This CDR3 is built from 13 residues. DNA for the CDR3: TGTGCCAGCAGGTGGGCTTACACCGGGGAGCTGTTTTTT. Amino acid sequence: CASRWAYTGELFF.

This clone is a singleton in its sample. The rearrangement links TRBV28 to TRBJ2-2; 7 positions agree with TRBD1. This CDR3 region has 13 residues. CDR1 and CDR2 from the germline V gene are MDHEN and SYDVKM. V shed 11 bases, J shed 0 bases, and the junction held 3 bases outside the gene matches. The CDR3 sequence is CAFGQANTGELFF. CDR3 bases: TGTGCCTTCGGACAGGCGAACACCGGGGAGCTGTTTTTT.

The chain uses TRBV6-5 and TRBJ1-2; no clear D. This CDR3 contains 14 residues. Trimming pared 5 bases from V and 0 bases from J, leaving 10 bases between. CDR1 and CDR2 (germline): MNHEY, SVGAGI. The CDR3 nucleotides are TGTGCCAGCAGTCCCCGGGTAGCTAACTATGGCTACACCTTC. Its translation: CASSPRVANYGYTF.

The chain couples TRBV13 to TRBJ2-5, with D possibly TRBD1 on 6 matching bases. This CDR3 spans 21 amino acids. Germline-derived CDR1 and CDR2 are PRHDT and FYEKMQ (reference sequence). Trimming cost V 5 bases and J 5 bases, with 36 bases left between them. For the CDR3, the DNA is TGTGCCAGCAGCAACCGGGATTTGGGACACCCAAGAGCGAGTTTGCGCGAGACCCAGTACTTC. Translating it yields CASSNRDLGHPRASLRETQYF.

V usage is TRBV7-3 and J usage is TRBJ1-1; tentatively, D is TRBD1 (6 bases). Trimming removed 5 bases from V and 1 base from J, with 11 bases in between. Germline CDR1 and CDR2: SGHTA and FQGTGA. The CDR3 has 14 amino acids. The CDR3 DNA is TGTGCCAGCAGCGAAGACAGGAGGAACACTGAAGCTTTCTTT. Encoded protein: CASSEDRRNTEAFF.

The CDR3 region is CASSQGTNQPQHF. The DNA of the CDR3 is TGTGCCAGCAGCCAAGGAACGAATCAGCCCCAGCATTTT. The rearrangement joins TRBV4-2 to TRBJ1-5; D gene ambiguous. V gave up 1 base and J gave up 4 bases, with 5 bases separating them. This CDR3 has 13 residues. Germline-derived CDR1 and CDR2 are LGHNA and YNFKEQ.

The rearrangement joins TRBV6-5 to TRBJ2-5, with TRBD1 matching over 8 bases. V dropped 6 bases and J dropped 2; count of bases not matched to a gene: 8. This CDR3 has 15 amino acids. The germline gives CDR1 MNHEY, CDR2 SVGAGI. The CDR3 protein is CASRKDRVQQETQYF. In DNA, the CDR3 is TGTGCCAGCAGGAAGGACAGGGTACAGCAAGAGACCCAGTACTTC.

This clone appeared once. J is TRBJ2-3 and V is TRBV12-3 or TRBV12-4; possible D gene TRBD2, 5 bases. This CDR3 has 11 amino acids. V lost 3 bases to trimming and J lost 12 bases, with 10 bases between them. The CDR3 is CASSFGRDQYF. The CDR3 nucleotides read TGTGCCAGCAGTTTCGGCCGGGATCAGTATTTT.

This chain links TRBV5-5 with TRBJ2-5; 8 bases align to TRBD1. The CDR3 consists of 14 residues. Germline trimming cut 2 bases from V and 10 bases from J; bases unmatched to any gene: 10. The germline CDR1 and CDR2 sequences are SGHKS and YYEKEE (reference sequence). The CDR3 sequence is CASSFNADRGGQYF. The DNA for the CDR3 is TGTGCCAGCAGCTTTAACGCAGACAGGGGAGGCCAGTACTTC.